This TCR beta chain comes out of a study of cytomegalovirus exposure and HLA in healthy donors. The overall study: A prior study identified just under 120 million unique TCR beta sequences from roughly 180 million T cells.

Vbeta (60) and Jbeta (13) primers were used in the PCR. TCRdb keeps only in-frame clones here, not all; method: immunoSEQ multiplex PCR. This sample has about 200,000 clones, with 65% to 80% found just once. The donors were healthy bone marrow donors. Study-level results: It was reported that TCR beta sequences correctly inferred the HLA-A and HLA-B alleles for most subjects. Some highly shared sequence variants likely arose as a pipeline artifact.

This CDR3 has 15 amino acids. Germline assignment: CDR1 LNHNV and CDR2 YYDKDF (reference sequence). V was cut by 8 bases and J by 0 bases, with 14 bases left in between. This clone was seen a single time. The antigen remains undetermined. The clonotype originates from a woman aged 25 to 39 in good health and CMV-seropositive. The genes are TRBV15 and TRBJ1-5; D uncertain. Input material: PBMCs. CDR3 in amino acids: CATSLERYSNQPQHF. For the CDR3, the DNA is TGTGCCACCTCACTCGAGAGGTATAGCAATCAGCCCCAGCATTTT.